The 11 T cell receptor beta chains below come from one sample, sequenced in a study of T cell clonotyping in hematopoietic cell transplantation. Method: immunoSEQ multiplex PCR; TCRdb's copy keeps in-frame clones and lacks some. The sample lists 29,000 or so clones, 65% to 80% occurring once. Noted time point: recipient sample about 28 days before transplant, after cytoreduction. The starting material was peripheral blood mononuclear cells, obtained before stem cell transplant. The receptors shown here come from a woman younger than 45 with chronic myeloid leukemia. Some clones in this sample may be carry-over from other donors' samples.

The V call is TRBV30, the J call TRBJ2-1, with D possibly matching TRBD1 (6 bases). The CDR3 length is 13 residues. The V gene lost 5 bases and the J gene lost 7 bases, with 15 bases spanning the gap. CDR1 is GTSNPN and CDR2 is SVGIG in the germline V gene (reference sequence). This CDR3 reads CAWGTGMRNEQFF. CDR3 sequence (DNA): TGTGCCTGGGGTACAGGGATGAGAAATGAGCAGTTCTTC.

V and J are TRBV11-2 and TRBJ1-2; 9 positions agree with TRBD1. CDR3 length: 16 amino acids. Germline V lookup: CDR1 SGHAT, CDR2 FQNNGV. Trimming cost V 1 base and J 8 bases; bases outside gene matches: 11. CDR3 DNA sequence: TGTGCCAGCAGCTTAGGGCCCTTACAGGGGGCGGTGGGCTACACCTTC. Translation gives CASSLGPLQGAVGYTF.

This clone was picked up a small number of times. This chain uses TRBV29-1 with TRBJ1-2; 9 bases are shared with TRBD1. Germline values: CDR1 SQVTM, CDR2 ANQGSEA. Losses at the gene ends were 4 bases for V and 0 bases for J; bases not matched to a gene: 6. The CDR3 loop spans 15 amino acids. The CDR3 nucleotides read TGCAGCGTTGGAGAGGGACAGGGAACTAACTATGGCTACACCTTC. Translation gives CSVGEGQGTNYGYTF.

The V gene is TRBV5-1, the J gene TRBJ1-3; 9 positions agree with TRBD1. This CDR3 is built from 16 residues. Looked up from germline, CDR1 is SGHRS and CDR2 is YFSETQ. The V segment lost 3 bases and the J segment 0 bases; nucleotides outside the gene matches: 4. Here the CDR3 DNA reads TGCGCCAGCAGCTCTTGGACAGGGGCCTCTGGAAACACCATATATTTT. This encodes CASSSWTGASGNTIYF.

The V call is TRBV6-5, the J call TRBJ1-1; D not certain. This CDR3 is 15 amino acids long. V lost 5 bases and J 0 bases, leaving 13 bases between the germline ends. Germline assignment: CDR1 MNHEY and CDR2 SVGAGI. The CDR3 DNA sequence: TGTGCCAGCAGTAGAAACATGTTCATGAACACTGAAGCTTTCTTT. Protein sequence: CASSRNMFMNTEAFF.

The gene calls are TRBV5-1 and TRBJ1-6, with D possibly matching TRBD1 (5 bases). CDR1 and CDR2 (germline): SGHRS, YFSETQ. Trimming removed 0 bases at V and 7 bases at J, with 11 bases between. The CDR3 length is 15 residues. This chain's CDR3 is CASSLVGQSNSPLHF. The CDR3 coding sequence is TGCGCCAGCAGCTTGGTGGGGCAGAGCAATTCACCCCTCCACTTT. The variable domain in full, with the rest retrieved from reference TRBV5-1 and TRBJ1-6, is KAGVTQTPRYLIKTRGQQVTLSCSPISGHRSVSWYQQTPGQGLQFLFEYFSETQRNKGNFPGRFSGRQFSNSRSEMNVSTLELGDSALYLCASSLVGQSNSPLHFGNGTRLTVT.

This clone was observed a few times. V usage is TRBV7-2 and J usage is TRBJ1-2; D is possibly TRBD1 (5 bases). The CDR3 is 14 amino acids. The germline V gene has CDR1 SGHTA and CDR2 FQGNSA. V lost 5 bases to trimming and J lost 10 bases, with 20 bases between them. CDR3 residues: CASSPAVGASPYTF. DNA of the CDR3: TGTGCCAGCAGCCCAGCGGTCGGGGCCTCTCCCTACACCTTC.

A single count supports this clone. This chain links TRBV29-1 with TRBJ2-5, with a weak D call TRBD1 (5 bases). CDR3 length: 13 residues. Per the germline V gene, CDR1 is SQVTM and CDR2 is ANQGSEA. Trimming cost V 6 bases and J 2 bases, with 13 bases left between them. CDR3 in DNA: TGCAGCGTACGTGACAGTAAACAAGAGACCCAGTACTTC. It is translated as CSVRDSKQETQYF.

The chain carries TRBV4-2 and TRBJ1-1, with 9 bases identical to TRBD1. The length of the CDR3 is 14 residues. V shed 4 bases, J shed 4 bases, and the junction held 4 bases outside the gene matches. From germline, CDR1 is LGHNA and CDR2 YNFKEQ. CDR3 in DNA: TGTGCCAGCAGCCTGGGACAGGGAGTCACTGAAGCTTTCTTT. This sequence encodes CASSLGQGVTEAFF.

The chain recombines TRBV15 with TRBJ2-7; 11 bases align to TRBD1. The CDR3 loop spans 16 amino acids. Looked up from germline, CDR1 is LNHNV and CDR2 is YYDKDF (reference sequence). The junction had 10 bases not matched to a gene; V was cut back by 5 bases and J by 4 bases. The CDR3 region is CATSRVPGQGVYEQYF. The CDR3 DNA reads as TGTGCCACCAGCCGAGTACCGGGACAGGGGGTGTACGAGCAGTACTTC.

This clone was counted a single time. This chain joins TRBV30 and TRBJ2-1; TRBD1 might be the D (6 bases). V was clipped by 8 bases and J by 14 bases, with 16 bases between them. Germline CDR1 is GTSNPN and CDR2 is SVGIG (reference sequence). There are 10 residues in the CDR3. CDR3 amino acids: CAGDTIGKFF. The CDR3 bases are TGTGCCGGGGACACCATTGGGAAGTTCTTC.